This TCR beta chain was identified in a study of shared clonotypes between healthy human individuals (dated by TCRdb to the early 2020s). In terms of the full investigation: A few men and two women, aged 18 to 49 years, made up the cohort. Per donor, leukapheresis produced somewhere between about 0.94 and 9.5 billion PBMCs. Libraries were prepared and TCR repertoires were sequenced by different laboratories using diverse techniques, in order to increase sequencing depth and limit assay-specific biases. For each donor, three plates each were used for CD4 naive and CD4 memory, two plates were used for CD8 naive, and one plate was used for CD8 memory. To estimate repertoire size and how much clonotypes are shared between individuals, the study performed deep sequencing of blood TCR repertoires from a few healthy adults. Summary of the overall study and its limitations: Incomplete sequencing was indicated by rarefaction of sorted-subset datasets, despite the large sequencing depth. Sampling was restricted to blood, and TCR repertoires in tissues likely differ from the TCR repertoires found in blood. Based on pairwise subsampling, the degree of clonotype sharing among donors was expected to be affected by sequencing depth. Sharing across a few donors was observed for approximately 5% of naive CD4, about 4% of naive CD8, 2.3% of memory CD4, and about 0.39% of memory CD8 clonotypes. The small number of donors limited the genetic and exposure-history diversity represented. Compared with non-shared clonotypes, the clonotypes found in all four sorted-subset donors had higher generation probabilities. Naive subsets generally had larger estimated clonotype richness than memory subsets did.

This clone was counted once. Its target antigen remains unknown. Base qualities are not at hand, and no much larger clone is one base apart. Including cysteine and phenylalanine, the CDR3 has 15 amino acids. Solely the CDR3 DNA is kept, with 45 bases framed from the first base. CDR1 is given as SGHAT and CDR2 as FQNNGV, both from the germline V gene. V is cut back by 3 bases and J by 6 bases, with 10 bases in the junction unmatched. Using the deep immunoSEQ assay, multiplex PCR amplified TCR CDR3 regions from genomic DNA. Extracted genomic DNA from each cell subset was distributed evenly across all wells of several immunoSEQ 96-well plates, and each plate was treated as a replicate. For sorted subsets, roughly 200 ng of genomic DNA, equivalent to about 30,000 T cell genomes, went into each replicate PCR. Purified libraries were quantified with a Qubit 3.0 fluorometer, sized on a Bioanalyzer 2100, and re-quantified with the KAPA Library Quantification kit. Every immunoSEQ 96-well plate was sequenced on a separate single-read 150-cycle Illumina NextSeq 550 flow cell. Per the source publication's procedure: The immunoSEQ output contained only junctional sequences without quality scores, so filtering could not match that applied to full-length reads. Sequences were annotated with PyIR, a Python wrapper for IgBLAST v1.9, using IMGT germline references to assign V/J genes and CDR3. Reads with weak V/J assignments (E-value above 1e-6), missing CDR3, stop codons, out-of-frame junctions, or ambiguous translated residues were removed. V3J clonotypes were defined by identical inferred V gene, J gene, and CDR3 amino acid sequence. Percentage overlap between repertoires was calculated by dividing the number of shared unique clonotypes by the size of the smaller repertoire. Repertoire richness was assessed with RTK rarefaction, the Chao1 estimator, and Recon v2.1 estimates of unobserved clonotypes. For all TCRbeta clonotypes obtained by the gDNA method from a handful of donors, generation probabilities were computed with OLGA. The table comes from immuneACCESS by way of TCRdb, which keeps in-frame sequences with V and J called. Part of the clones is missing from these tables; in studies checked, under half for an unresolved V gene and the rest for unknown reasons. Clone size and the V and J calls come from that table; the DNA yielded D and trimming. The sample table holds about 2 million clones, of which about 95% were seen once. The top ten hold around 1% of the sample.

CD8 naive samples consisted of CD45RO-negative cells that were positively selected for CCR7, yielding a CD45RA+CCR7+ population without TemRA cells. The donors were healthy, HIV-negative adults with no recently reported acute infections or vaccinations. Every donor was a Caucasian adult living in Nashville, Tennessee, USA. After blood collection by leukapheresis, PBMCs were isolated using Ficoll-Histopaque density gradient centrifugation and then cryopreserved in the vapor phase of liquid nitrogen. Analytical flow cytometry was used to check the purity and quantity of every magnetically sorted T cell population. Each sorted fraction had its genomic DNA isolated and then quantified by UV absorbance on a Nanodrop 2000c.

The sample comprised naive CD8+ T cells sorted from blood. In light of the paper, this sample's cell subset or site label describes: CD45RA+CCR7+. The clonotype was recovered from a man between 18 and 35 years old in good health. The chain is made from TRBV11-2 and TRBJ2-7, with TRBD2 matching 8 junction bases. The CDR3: CASSFGAGGSREQYF. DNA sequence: TGTGCCAGCAGCTTTGGGGCGGGGGGTTCCCGCGAGCAGTACTTC.